This entry lists 9 T cell receptor beta chains sequenced from one sample in a study of T cell responses to AZD1222 COVID-19 vaccine (dated by TCRdb to the early 2020s). The time point label of this sample denotes: about 28 days (+/-7) after the second vaccine dose. The library was generated by the immunoSEQ multiplex PCR assay. TCRdb's version of the immuneACCESS table is confined to in-frame rearrangements and falls short of the full clone set. An unresolved V gene accounts for under half of the shortfall where checked; the remainder is of unknown origin. In all, the sample holds approximately 150,000 clones, and 90% of those were seen once. The top ten clonotypes cover about 3.3% of the sample. The sequencing here drew on peripheral blood, taken 28 days after the second AZD1222 dose. The receptors come from an adult who received the AZD1222 COVID-19 vaccine.

J is TRBJ1-1 and V is TRBV6-5, with 10 bases fitting TRBD1. V was clipped by 6 bases and J by 11 bases; unmatched bases: 12. CDR3 length: 14 residues. Per germline, CDR1 MNHEY and CDR2 SVGAGI. The CDR3 reads CASSRDRGVLAAFF. Written as DNA, the CDR3 is TGTGCCAGCAGCCGGGACAGGGGTGTTCTTGCCGCTTTCTTT.

The chain combines TRBV6-5 with TRBJ1-6; no definite D call. There are 13 residues in the CDR3. Germline V CDR1 and CDR2: MNHEY, SVGAGI. Trimming removed 7 bases from V and 5 bases from J, with 9 bases in between. The CDR3 is CASKGPNNSPLHF. CDR3 coding DNA: TGTGCCAGCAAGGGTCCCAATAATTCACCCCTCCACTTT.

This chain uses TRBV27 with TRBJ2-1; 14 bases fit TRBD2. Unmatched junction bases numbered 10, after V lost 5 bases and J lost 7 bases. The CDR3 length is 17 residues. The germline gives CDR1 MNHEY, CDR2 SMNVEV (reference sequence). CDR3 residues: CASSKRTSGRWDNEQFF. The CDR3 DNA sequence: TGTGCCAGCAGTAAACGGACTAGCGGGAGGTGGGATAATGAGCAGTTCTTC.

This clone was seen just once. V and J are TRBV2 and TRBJ2-3; 8 bases line up with TRBD2. The CDR3 runs to 14 residues. V lost 1 base to trimming and J lost 6 bases; unmatched junction nucleotides: 3. CDR1 SNHLY and CDR2 FYNNEI come from the germline V gene. CDR3 in amino acids: CASSEVAGSDTQYF. Written as DNA, the CDR3 is TGTGCCAGCAGTGAAGTAGCGGGATCCGATACGCAGTATTTT.

The chain links TRBV27 to TRBJ2-2; tentative D call: TRBD1 (5 bases). CDR1 and CDR2 from the germline V gene are MNHEY and SMNVEV (reference sequence). The CDR3 runs to 19 residues. Deletions cut 4 bases from V and 2 bases from J, with 23 bases between. The CDR3 DNA reads TGTGCCAGCAGTTCACACCTCCCTGCGACAGACCGAAACACCGGGGAGCTGTTTTTT. This translates into CASSSHLPATDRNTGELFF.

This rearrangement joins TRBV29-1 to TRBJ2-5; 7 bases agree with TRBD2. J lost 2 bases, V lost 3 bases, and 6 bases had no gene match. Germline-derived CDR1 and CDR2 are SQVTM and ANQGSEA. The CDR3 runs 14 residues. In DNA form, the CDR3 reads TGCAGCGTTGAGCTAGCGGCCGGACAAGAGACCCAGTACTTC. This encodes CSVELAAGQETQYF. Drawing the rest from reference TRBV29-1 and TRBJ2-5, the complete variable domain is SAVISQKPSRDICQRGTSLTIQCQVDSQVTMMFWYRQQPGQSLTLIATANQGSEATYESGFVIDKFPISRPNLTFSTLTVSNMSPEDSSIYLCSVELAAGQETQYFGPGTRLLVL.

This clone was recorded once. The V and J genes are TRBV6-5 and TRBJ1-1, with D possibly being TRBD1 (6 bases). Trimming took off 5 bases at V and 4 bases at J, with 17 bases between the two ends. The CDR3 has 15 residues. CDR1 and CDR2 from the germline V gene are MNHEY and SVGAGI. For the CDR3, the DNA is TGTGCCAGCAGTAGGTTGCGCCAGGGGAGCACTGAAGCTTTCTTT. It specifies CASSRLRQGSTEAFF.

The J gene is TRBJ1-2, the V gene TRBV4-1; 7 bases are a match to TRBD1. The CDR3 totals 15 residues. V lost 0 bases to trimming and J lost 7 bases; unmatched junction nucleotides: 8. In germline, CDR1 is MGHRA, CDR2 YSYEKL. CDR3 in amino acids: CASSQDAGRGSGYTF. DNA of the CDR3: TGCGCCAGCAGCCAAGATGCAGGCAGGGGGTCTGGCTACACCTTC.

This chain links TRBV10-3 with TRBJ2-7; TRBD2 matches 11 bases. The CDR3 length is 15 residues. Germline V gene lookup returns CDR1 ENHRY and CDR2 SYGVKD. J lost 5 bases, V lost 0 bases, and 3 bases had no gene match. CDR3 in DNA: TGTGCCATCAGTGAGTCGGTAGCGGGAGGGGACGAGCAGTACTTC. This encodes CAISESVAGGDEQYF.